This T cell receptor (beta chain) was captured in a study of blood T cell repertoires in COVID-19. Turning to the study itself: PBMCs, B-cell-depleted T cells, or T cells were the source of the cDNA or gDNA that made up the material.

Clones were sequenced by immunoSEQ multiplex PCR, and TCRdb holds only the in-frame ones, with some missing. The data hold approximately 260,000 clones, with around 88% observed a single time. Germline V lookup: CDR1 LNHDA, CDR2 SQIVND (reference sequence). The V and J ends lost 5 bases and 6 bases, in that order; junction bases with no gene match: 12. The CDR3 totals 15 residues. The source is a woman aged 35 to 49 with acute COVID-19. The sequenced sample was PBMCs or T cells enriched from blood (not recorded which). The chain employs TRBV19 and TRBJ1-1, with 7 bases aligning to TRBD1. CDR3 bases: TGTGCCAGTAGTGCCCAGACAGGGTTCCCCGCTGAAGCTTTCTTT. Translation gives CASSAQTGFPAEAFF.